This T cell receptor (beta chain) was retrieved from a study of OX40 agonist ivuxolimab in advanced cancers. The overall study: Each dose-escalation patient presented with hepatocellular carcinoma, melanoma, renal cell or head and neck cancer. Prior anti-PD-1, anti-PD-L1 or anti-CTLA-4 therapy was allowed; roughly 40% had some. Broader study findings: Which antigen the expanded peripheral T cells recognized is unknown.

Notes on this clone: As yet, its antigen is unknown.

Cycle 7 day 1, cycle 4 day 1, and baseline were the timepoints at which blood was sampled. Some clones are missing from TCRdb's copy, which holds only in-frame ones; the method was immunoSEQ multiplex PCR. The sample has 78,000 or so clones, around nine tenths seen once. The receptor was derived from an adult with an advanced solid tumor such as melanoma, head and neck, liver or kidney cancer. The specimen comprised CD4+ or CD8+ T cells sorted from blood, sampled in a trial of the OX40 agonist ivuxolimab.

The CDR3 loop is CASSPWTGWAKNIQYF. CDR3 nucleotide sequence: TGTGCCAGCAGTCCCTGGACAGGGTGGGCCAAAAACATTCAGTACTTC. V gene TRBV27 combines with J gene TRBJ2-4, with TRBD1 identical over 8 bases. Germline CDR1 reads MNHEY; CDR2 reads SMNVEV (reference sequence). The CDR3 has 16 residues. Trimming took 5 bases from V and 1 from J; bases not matched to a gene: 7.